These 7 T cell receptor beta chains came from one sample sequenced in a study of spatial heterogeneity in lung cancer. Study-wide findings and caveats: How many expanded intratumoral alpha and beta TCRs were present tracked the tumor mutation count, which was a count of nonsynonymous mutations.

These TCRs' antigens remain unknown. Specified time point: sample taken at primary tumor resection. TCRdb reanalysed the 5' RACE reads using MiXCR and keeps one entry per CDR3 protein. The table has roughly 12,000 distinct CDR3 sequences, 13% to 15% seen once. The sequenced sample was lung tumor tissue, obtained at surgery. Receptor source: a male donor with early-stage non-small cell lung cancer.

This clonotype was counted at least ten times. The rearrangement joins TRBV18 to TRBJ2-3; 7 bases align to TRBD1. CDR3 size: 16 residues. Germline CDR1 is KGHSH and CDR2 is LQKENI. The J segment lost 3 bases and the V segment lost 3 bases, leaving 9 bases of the junction unmatched. In nucleotides, the CDR3 is TGTGCCAGCTCACCGTCGGACAGGTGGACGACAGATACGCAGTATTTT. It codes for CASSPSDRWTTDTQYF. Complete variable domain (other parts from reference TRBV18 and TRBJ2-3): NAGVMQNPRHLVRRRGQEARLRCSPMKGHSHVYWYRQLPEEGLKFMVYLQKENIIDESGMPKERFSAEFPKEGPSILRIQQVVRGDSAAYFCASSPSDRWTTDTQYFGPGTRLTVL.

This clonotype rates as medium-sized. This sequence joins TRBV4-3 and TRBJ1-1, with a tentative D call TRBD1 (6 bases). V was pared by 2 bases and J by 4 bases, with 14 bases between. The CDR3 length is 15 residues. The V gene's germline CDR1 is LGHNA and CDR2 YSLEER. The CDR3 loop is CASSQYTGSRTEAFF. The CDR3, as DNA: TGCGCCAGCAGCCAATATACAGGGTCTCGCACTGAAGCTTTCTTT.

This clonotype occurred many times. The chain recombines TRBV28 with TRBJ1-5; D is uncertain. Germline lookup yields CDR1 MDHEN and CDR2 SYDVKM. Trimming pared 3 bases from V and 1 base from J, leaving 10 bases between. The CDR3 loop spans 15 amino acids. For the CDR3, the DNA is TGTGCCAGCAGTTTGCGAGGATTCAGCAATCAGCCCCAGCATTTT. Its translation: CASSLRGFSNQPQHF.

The rearrangement joins TRBV20-1 to TRBJ2-1; the match to TRBD1 covers 9 bases. The CDR3 consists of 15 residues. J gave up 6 bases and V 1 base, and 7 bases lay outside the gene matches. The germline gives CDR1 DFQATT, CDR2 SNEGSKA (reference sequence). CDR3 amino acids: CSARAPPTGGNEQFF. CDR3 DNA: TGCAGTGCTAGAGCCCCCCCGACAGGGGGCAATGAGCAGTTCTTC.

In this sample, this clonotype is medium-sized (0.01 to 0.1%). This chain joins TRBV7-3 and TRBJ1-1, with a tentative D call TRBD1 (6 bases). The length of the CDR3 is 15 residues. Germline assignment: CDR1 SGHTA and CDR2 FQGTGA. Trimming pared 2 bases from V and 5 bases from J, leaving 15 bases between. CDR3 sequence reads: CASSLDAGAATEAFF. The CDR3 DNA follows: TGTGCCAGCAGCTTAGATGCGGGGGCAGCGACTGAAGCTTTCTTT.

V gene TRBV12-3 or TRBV12-4 combines with J gene TRBJ2-5; 7 bases fit TRBD1. This CDR3 has 14 amino acids. J lost 4 bases, V lost 10 bases, and 12 bases had no gene match. CDR3 sequence reads: CATERQGFGETQYF. In DNA form, the CDR3 reads TGTGCCACTGAAAGACAGGGCTTTGGAGAGACCCAGTACTTC.

This clonotype was recorded many times. The rearrangement joins TRBV6-2 or TRBV6-3 to TRBJ1-2; 10 bases are a match to TRBD1. After removal of 5 bases from V and 3 bases from J, the junction contained 6 bases not matched to a gene. Germline V CDR1 and CDR2: MNHEY, SVGEGT. The CDR3 consists of 15 residues. The CDR3 coding sequence is TGTGCCAGCAGTGGGGCCGGGACAGGGGACTATGGCTACACCTTC. Translating gives CASSGAGTGDYGYTF.